Following are 19 T cell receptor beta chains from one sample sequenced in a study of technical replicates of blood from a few donors. Sequencing was performed with immunoSEQ multiplex PCR; in TCRdb, only in-frame clones are kept and a portion is missing. The sample shows roughly 50,000 clones, about 94% of them seen only once. Material for sequencing was PBMCs. The receptors originated from a human donor in good health. Some clones in this sample may be carry-over from other donors' samples.

The J gene is TRBJ1-1, the V gene TRBV21-1; TRBD1, as called in the table, went unchecked against the DNA. TRBV21-1 is a pseudogene segment. The CDR3 extends over 12 amino acids. Written as DNA, the CDR3 is TGTGCCAGCAGCAAGAAGGGGTTTAAAGCTTTCTTT. This translates into CASSKKGFKAFF.

The V call is TRBV11-2, the J call TRBJ1-2, with 7 bases identical to TRBD1. CDR1 and CDR2 from the germline V gene are SGHAT and FQNNGV. V lost 5 bases and J lost 7; bases outside the gene matches: 7. The CDR3 runs 13 residues. The CDR3 DNA follows: TGTGCCAGCAGCGCAGACAGGGTTGGTGGCTACACCTTC. Translating it yields CASSADRVGGYTF.

The J gene is TRBJ2-6, the V gene TRBV18; TRBD1 is a possible D gene (6 bases). The germline V gene encodes CDR1 KGHSH and CDR2 LQKENI. Trimming cost V 6 bases and J 0 bases, with 12 bases left between them. This CDR3 region has 16 residues. CDR3 DNA: TGTGCCAGCTCTCTCAAGGGGGTCTCTGGGGCCAACGTCCTGACTTTC. This gives the protein CASSLKGVSGANVLTF.

This clone was seen a single time. The chain joins TRBV18 to TRBJ1-6, with D perhaps TRBD1 (5 bases). CDR3 length equals 15 residues. Trimming took off 3 bases at V and 7 bases at J, with 13 bases between the two ends. Germline CDR1 reads KGHSH; CDR2 reads LQKENI. The CDR3 DNA sequence: TGTGCCAGCTCACCGGGTGGGCCAGGGAATTCACCCCTCCACTTT. Its protein is CASSPGGPGNSPLHF.

V is TRBV7-9 and J is TRBJ1-2; D not resolved. The V end lost 5 bases, the J end lost 0 bases, and 7 bases lay between the germline ends. CDR3 length: 13 amino acids. From germline, CDR1 is SEHNR and CDR2 FQNEAQ (reference sequence). Here the CDR3 reads CASSPESNYGYTF. CDR3 bases: TGTGCCAGCAGCCCGGAGTCTAACTATGGCTACACCTTC.

This chain joins TRBV9 and TRBJ2-1; possibly TRBD2 for D (7 bases). Germline CDR1 SGDLS, CDR2 YYNGEE. The CDR3 is made up of 15 amino acids. V was pared by 0 bases and J by 10 bases, with 17 bases between. CDR3 region: CASSVGGGGYGEQFF. DNA for the CDR3: TGTGCCAGCAGCGTAGGAGGCGGGGGCTATGGCGAGCAGTTCTTC.

The gene calls are TRBV6-6 and TRBJ2-5; 9 bases match TRBD1. Germline V CDR1 and CDR2: MNHNY, SVGAGI (reference sequence). There are 16 residues in the CDR3. After removal of 0 bases from V and 2 bases from J, the junction contained 4 bases not matched to a gene. The DNA of the CDR3 is TGTGCCAGCAGTTACTCGACCGGGACAGGGCAAGAGACCCAGTACTTC. Residues: CASSYSTGTGQETQYF.

The chain is built from TRBV15 and TRBJ2-3, with 10 bases lining up with TRBD2. The J segment lost 2 bases and the V segment lost 9 bases, leaving 14 bases of the junction unmatched. The CDR3 sequence is 17 residues long. CDR1 is LNHNV and CDR2 is YYDKDF in the germline V gene (reference sequence). CDR3 residues: CATTRSSGGRITDTQYF. DNA for the CDR3: TGTGCCACTACCAGAAGTAGCGGGGGGCGCATCACAGATACGCAGTATTTT.

The genes are TRBV6-1 and TRBJ2-7; a possible D gene is TRBD2 (7 bases). V was pared by 4 bases and J by 5 bases, with 15 bases between. The CDR3 extends over 14 amino acids. Looked up from germline, CDR1 is MNHNS and CDR2 is SASEGT. The CDR3 DNA reads as TGTGCCAGCAGTGCCCCCGGGGGGCGAGACGAGCAGTACTTC. It translates to CASSAPGGRDEQYF.

The chain carries TRBV5-4 and TRBJ1-3, with a tentative D call TRBD1 (5 bases). Germline CDR1 reads SGHNT; CDR2 reads YYREEE (reference sequence). The CDR3 length is 14 residues. V gave up 3 bases and J gave up 2 bases, with 9 bases separating them. The CDR3 DNA reads as TGTGCCAGCAGCTCGGGCAGGGCTGGAAACACCATATATTTT. Translating it yields CASSSGRAGNTIYF.

The chain combines TRBV7-9 with TRBJ1-2; D not certain. Trimming removed 5 bases from V and 8 bases from J, with 12 bases in between. This CDR3 comprises 12 residues. In germline, CDR1 is SEHNR, CDR2 FQNEAQ (reference sequence). DNA for the CDR3: TGTGCCAGCAGCCCCGCCCCCAGGGGCTACACCTTC. This gives the protein CASSPAPRGYTF.

This clone has a handful of counts. The chain employs TRBV5-5 and TRBJ1-2, with D perhaps matching TRBD1 (5 bases). From germline, CDR1 is SGHKS and CDR2 YYEKEE (reference sequence). Trimming removed 1 base at V and 4 bases at J, with 14 bases between. This CDR3 region has 15 residues. The CDR3 reads CASSLSQGTAYGYTF. CDR3 sequence (DNA): TGTGCCAGCAGCTTGAGTCAGGGTACGGCCTATGGCTACACCTTC.

The chain uses TRBV5-8 and TRBJ1-5; D is perhaps TRBD1 (6 bases). The CDR3 has 15 residues. The germline V gene has CDR1 SGHTS and CDR2 YDEGEE. Trimming removed 4 bases from V and 6 bases from J, with 17 bases in between. The CDR3 loop reads CASSPTGTGSQPQHF. The CDR3 bases are TGTGCCAGCAGCCCGACAGGAACGGGGAGTCAGCCCCAGCATTTT. The whole variable domain, remainder taken from reference TRBV5-8 and TRBJ1-5, is EAGVTQSPTHLIKTRGQQATLRCSPISGHTSVYWYQQALGLGLQFLLWYDEGEERNRGNFPPRFSGRQFPNYSSELNVNALELEDSALYLCASSPTGTGSQPQHFGDGTRLSIL.

This clone was recorded many times. J is TRBJ1-1 and V is TRBV19; TRBD1 matches at 7 bases. J was trimmed by 0 bases and V by 2 bases; bases with no gene match: 6. Germline lookup yields CDR1 LNHDA and CDR2 SQIVND (reference sequence). This CDR3 has 16 amino acids. The CDR3 here is CASSIIVDRMNTEAFF. The CDR3 DNA is TGTGCCAGTAGTATAATCGTGGACAGGATGAACACTGAAGCTTTCTTT.

This clone was detected once. CDR3 sequence reads: CASRTAGTGGREQYF. CDR3 sequence (DNA): TGTGCCAGCAGAACTGCGGGGACAGGGGGCCGGGAGCAGTACTTC. This chain links TRBV6-1 with TRBJ2-7, with 12 bases aligning to TRBD1. Germline V gene data show CDR1 as MNHNS and CDR2 as SASEGT. The CDR3 loop spans 15 amino acids. The V and J ends lost 6 bases and 7 bases, in that order; junction bases with no gene match: 10.

The V call is TRBV5-4, the J call TRBJ1-2; D is ambiguous. Germline V gives CDR1 SGHNT, CDR2 YYREEE (reference sequence). V was cut by 2 bases and J by 3 bases, with 11 bases left in between. CDR3 length: 14 residues. For the CDR3, the DNA is TGTGCCAGCAGCTTTGTAGAGGGATACTATGGCTACACCTTC. Its translation is CASSFVEGYYGYTF. The entire variable domain, with the rest obtained from reference TRBV5-4 and TRBJ1-2, is as follows: ETGVTQSPTHLIKTRGQQVTLRCSSQSGHNTVSWYQQALGQGPQFIFQYYREEENGRGNFPPRFSGLQFPNYSSELNVNALELDDSALYLCASSFVEGYYGYTFGSGTRLTVV.

The chain links TRBV27 to TRBJ2-4; D possibly corresponds to TRBD1 (6 bases). V was cut by 8 bases and J by 3 bases, with 17 bases left in between. Germline V lookup: CDR1 MNHEY, CDR2 SMNVEV (reference sequence). This CDR3 comprises 15 residues. CDR3 sequence reads: CASASQGYFKNIQYF. The CDR3 DNA is TGTGCCAGCGCTTCCCAGGGGTATTTCAAAAACATTCAGTACTTC.

The rearrangement joins TRBV14 to TRBJ2-7; D remains ambiguous. This CDR3 spans 14 amino acids. The germline V gene encodes CDR1 SGHDN and CDR2 FVKESK. Trimming took off 5 bases at V and 6 bases at J, with 17 bases between the two ends. CDR3 DNA: TGTGCCAGCAGCTCCCCGCTACTACCGCGCGAGCAGTACTTC. It yields the protein CASSSPLLPREQYF.

The chain uses TRBV5-4 and TRBJ2-3; 11 nucleotides match TRBD2. The CDR3 contains 15 residues. Germline V gene sequence: CDR1 SGHNT, CDR2 YYREEE (reference sequence). Trimming at V came to 3 bases and at J to 6 bases, leaving 6 bases not matched to a gene. Here the CDR3 reads CASSSGLAVTDTQYF. The CDR3 bases are TGTGCCAGCAGCTCGGGACTAGCGGTAACGGATACGCAGTATTTT.